A few counts support the clone carrying this T cell receptor (beta chain). This CDR3 is built from 14 residues. Per germline, CDR1 MNHNY and CDR2 SVGAGI (reference sequence). V lost 6 bases and J lost 6, with 15 bases in between. These data belong to a study of cytomegalovirus exposure and HLA in healthy donors. Primers for the PCR totalled 60 Vbeta and 13 Jbeta. The table came from immunoSEQ multiplex PCR; TCRdb's copy has only in-frame clones and leaves some out. The table has some 160,000 clones, 80% to 85% seen once; the top ten hold around 8%. The rearrangement joins TRBV6-6 to TRBJ2-1, with D uncertain. This receptor was identified in a male donor in good health and CMV-seropositive. The sample was PBMCs. CDR3 region: CASRDSHSFNEQFF. The DNA for the CDR3 is TGTGCCAGCAGAGACTCCCATAGCTTCAATGAGCAGTTCTTC.